This record looks at one T cell receptor (beta chain) sequence and its context. This specimen comes from a study of response to subunit inactivated influenza vaccine. Looked up from germline, CDR1 is SQVTM and CDR2 is ANQGSEA. V lost 6 bases, J lost 4 bases, and 7 bases stayed unmatched. This CDR3 comprises 13 residues. TCRdb fed the RT-PCR reads into MiXCR, producing one record per CDR3 protein. The table shows hundreds of thousands of distinct CDR3 sequences, with 15% to 18% occurring only once. Here the sequenced sample was PBMCs from blood, taken 11 to 12 days after vaccination. This receptor was identified in a man in his fifties who received an inactivated influenza vaccine. The genes are TRBV29-1 and TRBJ2-5, with 8 nucleotides matching TRBD2. CDR3 sequence (DNA): TGCAGCGTGCTAGCGGGCGGGGTAGAGACCCAGTACTTC. Its protein product is CSVLAGGVETQYF.